These 9 T cell receptor beta chains came from one sample sequenced in a study of T cell repertoires in cytomegalovirus infection. TCRdb processed the reads anew with MiXCR; each CDR3 protein has one entry. The table has some 180,000 distinct CDR3 sequences, about a sixth seen once. What was sequenced was CD8+ T cells from PBMCs. Every receptor here comes from a human donor in good health (CMV status not recorded). Some clones in this sample may be carry-over from other donors' samples.

V is TRBV12-3 or TRBV12-4 and J is TRBJ2-1; the D call may be TRBD1 or TRBD2 (5 bases each). The CDR3 has 12 residues. V shed 3 bases and J shed 8 bases, with 8 bases lying between them. This chain's CDR3 is CASSFEGHEQFF. CDR3 DNA sequence: TGTGCCAGCAGTTTTGAGGGGCATGAGCAGTTCTTC.

V gene TRBV7-2 combines with J gene TRBJ1-3; D is ambiguous. Trimming pared 1 base from V and 7 bases from J, leaving 17 bases between. This CDR3 is built from 16 residues. Germline CDR1 and CDR2: SGHTA and FQGNSA. The CDR3 bases are TGTGCCAGCAGCTTAGTACCGGGGTCAACCGAGAACACCATATATTTT. This sequence encodes CASSLVPGSTENTIYF.

The J gene is TRBJ1-2, the V gene TRBV12-3 or TRBV12-4; no clear D. V dropped 1 base and J dropped 2 bases, with 8 bases sitting between them. This CDR3 spans 14 amino acids. CDR3 DNA: TGTGCCAGCAGTTTAGTCACACCCAACTATGGCTACACCTTC. Protein product: CASSLVTPNYGYTF.

This chain links TRBV7-8 with TRBJ2-7; D not certain. Looked up from germline, CDR1 is SGHVS and CDR2 is FQNEAQ. The length of the CDR3 is 14 residues. With 2 bases removed from V and 0 bases from J, the gap between germline ends came to 8 bases. The CDR3 sequence: CASSLITVSYEQYF. The CDR3, as DNA: TGTGCCAGCAGCTTAATAACGGTCTCCTACGAGCAGTACTTC.

V gene TRBV5-5 combines with J gene TRBJ2-7; 7 positions match TRBD2. CDR1 and CDR2 from the germline V gene are SGHKS and YYEKEE (reference sequence). The CDR3 runs 15 residues. V was clipped by 2 bases and J by 2 bases; unmatched bases: 7. CDR3: CASSFGRGDPYEQYF. CDR3 bases: TGTGCCAGCAGCTTTGGCCGGGGGGACCCCTACGAGCAGTACTTC.

This clonotype was seen more than once but under ten times. This rearrangement joins TRBV12-3 or TRBV12-4 to TRBJ2-3; 7 nucleotides align to TRBD2. The CDR3 sequence is 17 residues long. Germline trimming cut 0 bases from V and 2 bases from J; bases unmatched to any gene: 8. The CDR3 sequence: CASSLAGLAAPTDTQYF. In nucleotides, the CDR3 is TGTGCCAGCAGTTTAGCGGGCCTAGCGGCTCCCACAGATACGCAGTATTTT.

The chain combines TRBV4-3 with TRBJ1-2, with D possibly being TRBD1 (5 bases). From germline, CDR1 is LGHNA and CDR2 YSLEER. The CDR3 has 14 residues. Trimming removed 2 bases from V and 7 bases from J, with 14 bases in between. The DNA for the CDR3 is TGCGCCAGCAGCCAACCGGGGGGAATTATTGGCTACACCTTC. It codes for CASSQPGGIIGYTF.

The chain uses TRBV27 and TRBJ1-6; D ambiguous. The V and J ends lost 3 bases and 7 bases respectively, with 13 bases between them. Germline CDR1 is MNHEY and CDR2 is SMNVEV (reference sequence). This CDR3 region has 15 residues. The CDR3 reads CASSLVTEKNSPLHF. For the CDR3, the DNA is TGTGCCAGCAGTTTGGTGACGGAAAAAAATTCACCCCTCCACTTT.

The chain carries TRBV6-2 or TRBV6-3 and TRBJ2-7; no reliable D call. CDR3 length: 14 amino acids. Per the germline V gene, CDR1 is MNHEY and CDR2 is SVGEGT. With 6 bases removed from V and 4 bases from J, the gap between germline ends came to 16 bases. The CDR3 reads CASSKLATVYEQYF. The CDR3 nucleotides are TGTGCCAGCAGCAAACTGGCTACAGTTTACGAGCAGTACTTC.